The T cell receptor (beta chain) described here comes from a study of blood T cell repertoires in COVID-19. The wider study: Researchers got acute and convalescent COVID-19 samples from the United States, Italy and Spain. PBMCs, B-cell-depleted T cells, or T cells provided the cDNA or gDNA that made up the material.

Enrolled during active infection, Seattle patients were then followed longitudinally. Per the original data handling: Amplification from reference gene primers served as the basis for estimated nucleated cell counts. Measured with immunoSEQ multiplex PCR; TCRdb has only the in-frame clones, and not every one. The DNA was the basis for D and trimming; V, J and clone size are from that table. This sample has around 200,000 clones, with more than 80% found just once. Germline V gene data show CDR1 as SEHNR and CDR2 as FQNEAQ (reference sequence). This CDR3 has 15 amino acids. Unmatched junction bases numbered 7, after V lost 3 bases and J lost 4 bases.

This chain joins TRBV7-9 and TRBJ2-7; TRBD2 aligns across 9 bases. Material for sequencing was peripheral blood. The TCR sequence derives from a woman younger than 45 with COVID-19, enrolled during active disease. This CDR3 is CASSFSGRVRYEQYF. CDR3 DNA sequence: TGTGCCAGCAGCTTTAGCGGGAGAGTTAGGTACGAGCAGTACTTC.